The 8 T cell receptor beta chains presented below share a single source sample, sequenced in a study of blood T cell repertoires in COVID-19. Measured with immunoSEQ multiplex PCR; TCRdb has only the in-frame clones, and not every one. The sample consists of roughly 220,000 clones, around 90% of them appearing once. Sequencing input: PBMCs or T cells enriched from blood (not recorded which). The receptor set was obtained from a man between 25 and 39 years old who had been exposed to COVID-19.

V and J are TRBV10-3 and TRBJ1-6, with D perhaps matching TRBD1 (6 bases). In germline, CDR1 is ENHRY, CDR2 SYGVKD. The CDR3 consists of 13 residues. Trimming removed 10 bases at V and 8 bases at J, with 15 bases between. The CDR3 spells CATEGEGDSPLHF. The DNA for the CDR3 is TGTGCCACCGAGGGGGAAGGGGATTCACCCCTCCACTTT.

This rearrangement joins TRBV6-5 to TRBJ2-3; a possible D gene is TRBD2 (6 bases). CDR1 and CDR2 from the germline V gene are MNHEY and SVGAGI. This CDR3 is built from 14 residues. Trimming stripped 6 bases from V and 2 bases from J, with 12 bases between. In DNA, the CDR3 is TGTGCCAGCAGGCCCCGCGGGACCACAGATACGCAGTATTTT. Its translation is CASRPRGTTDTQYF.

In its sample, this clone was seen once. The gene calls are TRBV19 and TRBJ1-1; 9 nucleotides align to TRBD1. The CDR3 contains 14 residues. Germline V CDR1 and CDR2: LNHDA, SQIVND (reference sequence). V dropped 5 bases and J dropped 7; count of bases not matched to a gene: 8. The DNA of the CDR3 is TGTGCCAGTAGTCGGGGGACAGGGTATAGTGAAGCTTTCTTT. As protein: CASSRGTGYSEAFF.

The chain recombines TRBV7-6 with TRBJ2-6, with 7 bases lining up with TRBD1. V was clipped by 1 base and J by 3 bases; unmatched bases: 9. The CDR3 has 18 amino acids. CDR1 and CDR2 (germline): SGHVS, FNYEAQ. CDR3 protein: CASSLGRTGVDGANVLTF. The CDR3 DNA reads TGTGCCAGCAGCTTAGGCCGGACAGGTGTTGATGGGGCCAACGTCCTGACTTTC.

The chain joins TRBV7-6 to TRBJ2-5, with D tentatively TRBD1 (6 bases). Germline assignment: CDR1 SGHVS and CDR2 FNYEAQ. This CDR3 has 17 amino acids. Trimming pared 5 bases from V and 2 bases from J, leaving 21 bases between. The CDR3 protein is CASSTYRDIDPQETQYF. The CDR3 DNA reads TGTGCCAGCAGCACTTACCGGGACATCGACCCACAAGAGACCCAGTACTTC.

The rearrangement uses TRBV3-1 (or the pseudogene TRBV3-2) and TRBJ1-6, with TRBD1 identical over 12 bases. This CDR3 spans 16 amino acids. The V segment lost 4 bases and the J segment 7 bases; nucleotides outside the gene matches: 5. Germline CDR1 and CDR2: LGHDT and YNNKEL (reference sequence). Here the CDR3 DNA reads TGTGCCAGCAGCCGGGGACAGGGGGCAAAAAATTCACCCCTCCACTTT. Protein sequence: CASSRGQGAKNSPLHF.

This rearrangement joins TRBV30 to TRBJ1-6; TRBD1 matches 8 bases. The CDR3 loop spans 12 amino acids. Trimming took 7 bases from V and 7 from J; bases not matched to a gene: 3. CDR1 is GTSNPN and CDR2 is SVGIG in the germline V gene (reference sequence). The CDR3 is CASGQGNSPLHF. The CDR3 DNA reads TGTGCCTCCGGACAGGGAAATTCACCCCTCCACTTT. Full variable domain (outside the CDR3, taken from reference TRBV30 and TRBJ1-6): SQTIHQWPATLVQPVGSPLSLECTVEGTSNPNLYWYRQAAGRGLQLLFYSVGIGQISSEVPQNLSASRPQDRQFILSSKKLLLSDSGFYLCASGQGNSPLHFGNGTRLTVT.

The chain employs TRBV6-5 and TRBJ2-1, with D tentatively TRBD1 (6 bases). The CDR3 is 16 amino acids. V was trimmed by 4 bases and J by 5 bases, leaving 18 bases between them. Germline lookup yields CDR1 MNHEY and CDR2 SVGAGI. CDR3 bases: TGTGCCAGCAGTTCAACAGGGAATTGGGCCAACAATGAGCAGTTCTTC. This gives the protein CASSSTGNWANNEQFF.